This T cell receptor beta chain emerged from a study of cytomegalovirus exposure and HLA in healthy donors. On the study more broadly: Researchers previously reported finding just under 120 million unique TCR beta sequences from 170 million or so T cells. An early data release held 80 million or so unique TCRs from HLA-typed donors.

This clone was detected only once. Its target is not known. General study points: Sequences of the TCR beta chain were said to predict the HLA-A and HLA-B alleles of most subjects accurately. It was reportedly the case that the classifier diagnosed cytomegalovirus status with high specificity and sensitivity.

The PCR ran on 60 Vbeta and 13 Jbeta primers. The repertoire was sequenced with immunoSEQ multiplex PCR; TCRdb's copy has only in-frame clones and lacks some. The sample includes fewer than 200,000 clones, approximately 70% of them seen just once. The sequenced material came from PBMCs. This receptor was obtained from a man aged 40-55 years in good health and CMV-seropositive.

DNA of the CDR3: TGTGCCAGCAGCTTAGGTGGGACAGGGGTAAGGTACAATGAGCAGTTCTTC. This sequence encodes CASSLGGTGVRYNEQFF. This sequence joins TRBV7-2 and TRBJ2-1; TRBD1 matches at 10 bases. Per the germline V gene, CDR1 is SGHTA and CDR2 is FQGNSA. Trimming took 1 base from V and 4 from J; bases not matched to a gene: 7. This CDR3 is built from 17 residues. The variable domain in full, with the rest retrieved from reference TRBV7-2 and TRBJ2-1, is GAGVSQSPSNKVTEKGKDVELRCDPISGHTALYWYRQSLGQGLEFLIYFQGNSAPDKSGLPSDRFSAERTGGSVSTLTIQRTQQEDSAVYLCASSLGGTGVRYNEQFFGPGTRLTVL.